This is a list of T cell receptor beta chains from one sample in a study of blood T cell repertoires in COVID-19. The repertoire was sequenced with immunoSEQ multiplex PCR; TCRdb's copy has only in-frame clones and lacks some. This table holds under 250,000 clones, 82% found once. The sample consisted of peripheral blood. These receptor sequences come from a woman in her seventies with COVID-19, enrolled during active disease. Each CDR3 is given with its conserved first and last residue. Each record gives: clone size, D gene, J gene, V gene, CDR3 protein, CDR3 DNA. The D gene is left open where the match is weak. Clone size is shown for a subset of rows, as once, few, many or a class of expanded clone.

>-|-|TRBJ1-6|TRBV5-1
CASSLEAGSNSPLHF
TGCGCCAGCAGCTTGGAGGCGGGGTCCAATTCACCCCTCCACTTT
>-|TRBD1|TRBJ2-1|TRBV7-3
CASSLGQGAGYEQFF
TGTGCCAGCAGCTTAGGGCAGGGGGCGGGGTATGAGCAGTTCTTC
>-|TRBD1|TRBJ2-5|TRBV5-1
CASSLVGQGGQETQYF
TGCGCCAGCAGCTTGGTAGGACAGGGCGGGCAAGAGACCCAGTACTTC
>-|TRBD2|TRBJ2-5|TRBV11-2
CASSLGLAGGPIETQYF
TGTGCCAGCAGCCTAGGACTAGCGGGAGGGCCTATAGAGACCCAGTACTTC
>-|TRBD2|TRBJ2-1|TRBV6-6
CASSPQGLGGDEQFF
TGTGCCAGCAGTCCACAGGGACTAGGGGGGGATGAGCAGTTCTTC
>-|TRBD1|TRBJ2-3|TRBV7-9
CASSIWTGGVTDTQYF
TGTGCCAGCAGCATCTGGACAGGGGGCGTCACAGATACGCAGTATTTT
>-|-|TRBJ2-7|TRBV15
CATSREVNTVSEQYF
TGTGCCACCAGCAGAGAAGTGAATACAGTTTCCGAGCAGTACTTC
>-|-|TRBJ1-1|TRBV6-2/TRBV6-3
CASSRLQYTEAFF
TGTGCCAGCAGTCGCCTACAGTACACTGAAGCTTTCTTT
>-|TRBD1|TRBJ1-4|TRBV2
CASRGQGATNEKLFF
TGTGCCAGCAGGGGACAGGGGGCAACTAATGAAAAACTGTTTTTT
>-|TRBD2|TRBJ2-5|TRBV28
CASSYLTSGQETQYF
TGTGCCAGCAGTTATCTGACTAGCGGGCAAGAGACCCAGTACTTC
>-|-|TRBJ2-7|TRBV6-1
CASSVAVTAYEQYF
TGTGCCAGCAGTGTAGCTGTTACAGCCTACGAGCAGTACTTC
>once|-|TRBJ1-1|TRBV14
CASSHKRSTEAFF
TGTGCCAGCAGCCATAAAAGGAGCACTGAAGCTTTCTTT
>-|TRBD2|TRBJ2-1|TRBV9
CASSTPPTGTSGNEQFF
TGTGCCAGCAGCACTCCCCCGACCGGGACTAGCGGAAATGAGCAGTTCTTC
>-|-|TRBJ2-1|TRBV27
CASGRRETSRASYNEQFF
TGTGCCAGCGGGAGGAGAGAAACCAGCAGGGCCTCCTACAATGAGCAGTTCTTC
>-|-|TRBJ1-5|TRBV21-1
CASSKVGGTGGNQPQHF
TGTGCCAGCAGCAAAGTCGGCGGGACAGGGGGCAATCAGCCCCAGCATTTT
>-|-|TRBJ2-3|TRBV5-1
CASSLDSPADTQYF
TGCGCCAGCAGCTTGGATTCCCCGGCAGATACGCAGTATTTT
>-|-|TRBJ2-1|TRBV10-3
CAISESTRVLLYNEQFF
TGTGCCATCAGTGAGTCGACTCGGGTGCTACTCTACAATGAGCAGTTCTTC
>-|-|TRBJ1-1|TRBV5-1
CASSFVEGRRNTEAFF
TGCGCCAGCAGCTTCGTGGAGGGGCGGAGGAACACTGAAGCTTTCTTT
>-|TRBD1|TRBJ1-6|TRBV19
CASSRRQGSGERSPLHF
TGTGCCAGTAGTAGACGACAGGGATCGGGCGAAAGATCACCCCTCCACTTT
>-|-|TRBJ1-6|TRBV4-2
CASSREYNNSPLHF
TGTGCCAGCAGCCGCGAGTATAATAATTCACCCCTCCACTTT
>-|-|TRBJ2-3|TRBV5-4
CASSSLNTDTQYF
TGTGCCAGCAGTTCACTGAACACAGATACGCAGTATTTT
>-|-|TRBJ2-3|TRBV7-3
CASSSPGQYTQYF
TGTGCCAGCAGCTCCCCGGGACAATATACGCAGTATTTT